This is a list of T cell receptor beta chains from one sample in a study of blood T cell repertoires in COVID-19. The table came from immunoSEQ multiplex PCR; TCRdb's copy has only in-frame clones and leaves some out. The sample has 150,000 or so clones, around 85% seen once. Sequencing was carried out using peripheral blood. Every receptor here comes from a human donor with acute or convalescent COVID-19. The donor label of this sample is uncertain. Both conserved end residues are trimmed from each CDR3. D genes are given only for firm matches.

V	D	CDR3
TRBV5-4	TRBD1	ASTRRQGNSPLH
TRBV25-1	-	ASSQAGSANTGELF
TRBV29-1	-	SVERPRTYGYT
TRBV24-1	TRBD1	ATSDSGTGGNQPQH
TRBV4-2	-	ASSQNRGLGGGAGNTIY
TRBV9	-	ASSVVSGATEAF
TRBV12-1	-	ASSFLPGQRAGGYT
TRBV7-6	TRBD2	ASSFPLSGTSLTNEQF
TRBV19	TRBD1	ASTRRGTGPNYGYT
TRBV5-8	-	ASSLSRQGGKH
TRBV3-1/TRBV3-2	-	ASSLRQVRNYGYT
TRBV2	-	ASSLQGNQPQH
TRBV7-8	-	ASSLVEQGRNSPLH
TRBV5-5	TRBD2	ASSRPAGGPGDTQY
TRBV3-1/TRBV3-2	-	ASSQEGGLGNYGYT
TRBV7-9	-	ASSLDGAVYGYT
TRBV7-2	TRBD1	ASSPDRGNEKLF
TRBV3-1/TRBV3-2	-	ASSLTGRWGGANVLT
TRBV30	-	AWSAFTDYGYT
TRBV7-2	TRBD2	ASSLLGLAGASYEQY
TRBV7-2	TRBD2	ASSFGGGDTQY
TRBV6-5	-	ATHSVTQGNTEAF
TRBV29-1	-	SVVLEAGEKLF
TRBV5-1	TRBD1	ASSPSGGNTEAF
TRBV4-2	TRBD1	ASSRLTGGAANEKLF
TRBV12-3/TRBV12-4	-	ASSRKRDSPLH
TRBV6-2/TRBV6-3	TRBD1	ASSGGTGQGNAEAF
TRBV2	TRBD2	ASSAGRLAGASYEQY
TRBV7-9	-	ASSLSTGTAKNIQY
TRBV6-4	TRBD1	ASSPTSGTGSYGYT
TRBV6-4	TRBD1	ASSEAGGNTEAF
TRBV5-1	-	ASSLERGWDTEAF
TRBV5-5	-	ASSLEQPYGYT
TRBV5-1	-	ASSLQETQY
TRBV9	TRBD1	ASSVGRDRGPYEQY
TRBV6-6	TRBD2	ASSPGASGGRTDTQY
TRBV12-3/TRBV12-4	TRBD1	ASSYDRAGGYT
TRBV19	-	ASSRGGVNTGELF
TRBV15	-	ATSREAVHGYT
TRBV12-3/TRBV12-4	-	ASKSGSHSGAF